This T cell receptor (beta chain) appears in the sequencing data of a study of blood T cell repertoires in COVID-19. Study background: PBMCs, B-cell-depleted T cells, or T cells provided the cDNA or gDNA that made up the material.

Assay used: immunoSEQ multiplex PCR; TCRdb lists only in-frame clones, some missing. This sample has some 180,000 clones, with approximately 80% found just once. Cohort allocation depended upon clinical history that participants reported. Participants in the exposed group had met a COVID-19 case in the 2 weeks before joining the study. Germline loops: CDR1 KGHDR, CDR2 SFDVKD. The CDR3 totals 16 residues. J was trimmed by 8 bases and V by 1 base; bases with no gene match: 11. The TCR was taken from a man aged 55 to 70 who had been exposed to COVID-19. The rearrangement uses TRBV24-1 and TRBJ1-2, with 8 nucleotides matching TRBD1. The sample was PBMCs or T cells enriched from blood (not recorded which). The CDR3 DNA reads TGTGCCACCAGTGATTTAAAAGGACAGGGTCCTCTGGGCTACACCTTC. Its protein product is CATSDLKGQGPLGYTF.